The 7 T cell receptor beta chains in this list originate from one sample, sequenced in a study of shared clonotypes between healthy human individuals. The naive CD8 fraction comprised CD45RO-negative cells positively selected for CCR7 and excluded terminally differentiated effector memory CD45RA+ cells. TCRdb's copy holds only in-frame clones and misses some; the assay was immunoSEQ multiplex PCR. Altogether just over 2,000,000 clones are present, 85% to 95% being singletons, with the ten largest covering around 1.1%. Sequencing was performed on naive CD8+ T cells sorted from blood. The receptors here all came from a man in his late teens or twenties in good health.

The V and J genes are TRBV6-5 and TRBJ2-7, with 7 positions matching TRBD2. V was clipped by 8 bases and J by 5 bases; unmatched bases: 6. The germline gives CDR1 MNHEY, CDR2 SVGAGI. This CDR3 contains 12 residues. The DNA for the CDR3 is TGTGCCAGCGGGAGGGCATACGACGAGCAGTACTTC. It is translated as CASGRAYDEQYF.

This chain uses TRBV4-1 with TRBJ1-6, with 10 bases matching TRBD1. The CDR3 totals 16 residues. Germline V gene data show CDR1 as MGHRA and CDR2 as YSYEKL. Germline trimming cut 0 bases from V and 7 bases from J; bases unmatched to any gene: 3. This CDR3 reads CASSQEGGQGNSPLHF. The CDR3 DNA reads as TGCGCCAGCAGCCAAGAAGGGGGACAGGGGAATTCACCCCTCCACTTT.

This chain connects TRBV14 to TRBJ1-2, with D tentatively TRBD1 (6 bases). The CDR3 consists of 13 residues. Germline V gives CDR1 SGHDN, CDR2 FVKESK. The ends were cut back, 3 bases at V and 5 bases at J, with 10 bases in the middle. The DNA of the CDR3 is TGTGCCAGCAGCCAGCCGGGGGCATATGGCTACACCTTC. It encodes CASSQPGAYGYTF.

As regards this clone: One end of the junction is discordant with germline, which a read error may explain. This chain connects TRBV4-1 to TRBJ1-6; 9 bases match TRBD1. The CDR3 loop spans 13 amino acids. In germline, CDR1 is MGHRA, CDR2 YSYEKL. CDR3 DNA: TGCGCCAGCAGCCAAGATTTGGGGACAGGGCCTTACTTT. This encodes CASSQDLGTGPYF.

The rearrangement links TRBV9 to TRBJ1-5; D unclear. CDR3 length equals 17 residues. Trimming removed 4 bases at V and 0 bases at J, with 17 bases between. Per the germline V gene, CDR1 is SGDLS and CDR2 is YYNGEE. The DNA of the CDR3 is TGTGCCAGCAGCCAAGGGCCCGACGGGGATAGCAATCAGCCCCAGCATTTT. Translated: CASSQGPDGDSNQPQHF.

This chain links TRBV5-1 with TRBJ1-2; maybe TRBD1 (5 bases). V lost 10 bases, J lost 5 bases, and 27 bases lay in between. CDR1 is SGHRS and CDR2 is YFSETQ in the germline V gene. This CDR3 has 16 amino acids. CDR3 coding DNA: TGCGCCCAGCTATACCGGGGCTTTATTCTTTATTATGGCTACACCTTC. Its translation: CAQLYRGFILYYGYTF.

CDR3 loop: CASSLAAADSSTF. In DNA, the CDR3 is TGTGCCAGCAGCTTGGCGGCAGCCGATTCCAGCACCTTC. The genes are TRBV5-6 and TRBJ1-2; D uncertain. The CDR3 runs 13 residues. CDR1 and CDR2 (germline): SGHDT, YYEEEE. The V end lost 0 bases, the J end lost 13 bases, and 16 bases lay between the germline ends.